A selection of T cell receptor beta chains follows, all from one sample in a study of blood T cell repertoires in COVID-19. Only in-frame clones appear in the TCRdb table, and some are missing; sequencing was by immunoSEQ multiplex PCR. The repertoire holds 300,000 or so clones, with roughly nine tenths as singletons. The material sequenced was peripheral blood. Every receptor here comes from a man aged 18 to 29 who had recovered from COVID-19. The CDR3 runs from the conserved cysteine through the conserved F or W. Fields, in order: CDR3 protein, CDR3 DNA, clone size, V gene, D gene, J gene. A D gene is named only where the DNA matches it firmly. Expanded clones get a size class; other rows say once, few or many, or leave the size out.

cdr3_aa: CASSMGQEDEAFF
cdr3_nt: TGTGCCAGCAGTATGGGACAGGAGGATGAAGCTTTCTTT
clone_size: .
v_call: TRBV12-3/TRBV12-4
d_call: TRBD1
j_call: TRBJ1-1

cdr3_aa: CAISDRTGGNTEAFF
cdr3_nt: TGTGCCATCAGTGATCGGACAGGGGGAAACACTGAAGCTTTCTTT
clone_size: .
v_call: TRBV10-3
d_call: TRBD1
j_call: TRBJ1-1

cdr3_aa: CASSVSPMLSGNTEAFF
cdr3_nt: TGTGCCAGCAGCGTTAGTCCGATGCTATCGGGGAACACTGAAGCTTTCTTT
clone_size: .
v_call: TRBV9
d_call: .
j_call: TRBJ1-1

cdr3_aa: CASSPWTGNGDTEAFF
cdr3_nt: TGTGCCAGCAGTCCCTGGACAGGGAATGGGGACACTGAAGCTTTCTTT
clone_size: .
v_call: TRBV27
d_call: TRBD1
j_call: TRBJ1-1

cdr3_aa: CASSFSGSRGEQYF
cdr3_nt: TGTGCCAGCAGCTTTAGCGGGAGTAGGGGCGAGCAGTACTTC
clone_size: .
v_call: TRBV5-6
d_call: TRBD2
j_call: TRBJ2-7

cdr3_aa: CASSYSIGGETQYF
cdr3_nt: TGTGCCAGCAGTTACTCGATCGGCGGGGAGACCCAGTACTTC
clone_size: .
v_call: TRBV6-5
d_call: .
j_call: TRBJ2-5

cdr3_aa: CASSELMNTEAFF
cdr3_nt: TGTGCCAGCAGTGAACTAATGAACACTGAAGCTTTCTTT
clone_size: .
v_call: TRBV27
d_call: .
j_call: TRBJ1-1

cdr3_aa: CASSLGGSPGEQYF
cdr3_nt: TGCGCCAGCAGCTTGGGTGGATCTCCAGGGGAGCAGTACTTC
clone_size: .
v_call: TRBV5-1
d_call: .
j_call: TRBJ2-7

cdr3_aa: CASSPSRFYGYTF
cdr3_nt: TGTGCCAGCAGCCCCTCCAGGTTCTATGGCTACACCTTC
clone_size: .
v_call: TRBV12-3/TRBV12-4
d_call: .
j_call: TRBJ1-2

cdr3_aa: CSVTSGGQGAGWEAFF
cdr3_nt: TGCAGCGTTACCTCCGGGGGACAGGGGGCGGGTTGGGAAGCTTTCTTT
clone_size: .
v_call: TRBV29-1
d_call: TRBD1
j_call: TRBJ1-1

cdr3_aa: CASSPRDRAEGYTF
cdr3_nt: TGTGCCAGCAGCCCCCGGGACAGGGCCGAGGGCTACACCTTC
clone_size: .
v_call: TRBV9
d_call: TRBD1
j_call: TRBJ1-2

cdr3_aa: CATSDGGRGDSNEQFF
cdr3_nt: TGTGCCACCAGTGATGGGGGGCGGGGGGACTCAAATGAGCAGTTCTTC
clone_size: once
v_call: TRBV24-1
d_call: TRBD2
j_call: TRBJ2-1

cdr3_aa: CASSLSGQWAYGYTF
cdr3_nt: TGTGCCAGCAGTTTATCAGGCCAGTGGGCCTATGGCTACACCTTC
clone_size: .
v_call: TRBV27
d_call: .
j_call: TRBJ1-2

cdr3_aa: CASSRRQGGYGYTF
cdr3_nt: TGTGCCAGCAGCCGTAGACAGGGTGGCTATGGCTACACCTTC
clone_size: .
v_call: TRBV14
d_call: TRBD1
j_call: TRBJ1-2

cdr3_aa: CATLQGANSPLHF
cdr3_nt: TGTGCCACCCTTCAGGGGGCTAATTCACCCCTCCACTTT
clone_size: .
v_call: TRBV6-5
d_call: TRBD1
j_call: TRBJ1-6

cdr3_aa: CASTTYPGELFF
cdr3_nt: TGTGCCAGCACCACTTACCCCGGGGAGCTGTTTTTT
clone_size: few
v_call: TRBV11-2
d_call: .
j_call: TRBJ2-2

cdr3_aa: CASSPAGSYNEQFF
cdr3_nt: TGTGCCAGCTCACCGGCAGGGTCCTACAATGAGCAGTTCTTC
clone_size: .
v_call: TRBV18
d_call: .
j_call: TRBJ2-1